These 15 T cell receptor beta chains were sequenced from one sample in a study of blood T cell repertoires in COVID-19 (dated by TCRdb to 2018 to 2020). Libraries were prepared through the immunoSEQ multiplex PCR assay. TCRdb mirrors the immuneACCESS table, restricted to in-frame sequences. Some clones are absent from its copies; in checked studies, under half trace to an unresolved V gene, and the reason for the others is unknown. For this sample there are some 230,000 clones; more than 65% appear just once. The ten largest make up roughly 2.4% of the sample. Sequencing was done on a sample of peripheral blood. The source is a woman between 55 and 75 years old with acute or convalescent COVID-19.

The J gene is TRBJ2-2, the V gene TRBV3-1 (or the pseudogene TRBV3-2); tentative D call: TRBD1 (6 bases). Germline CDR1 is LGHDT and CDR2 is YNNKEL (reference sequence). The CDR3 is 17 amino acids. The V end was cut by 2 bases, the J end by 4 bases, with 17 bases between. CDR3 sequence: CASSQSRTARGTGELFF. CDR3 sequence (DNA): TGTGCCAGCAGCCAATCCCGGACAGCCAGGGGCACCGGGGAGCTGTTTTTT.

The gene calls are TRBV5-1 and TRBJ2-1; TRBD2 matches at 8 bases. CDR1 is SGHRS and CDR2 is YFSETQ in the germline V gene. The CDR3 sequence is 13 residues long. The junction had 3 bases not matched to a gene; V was cut back by 4 bases and J by 6 bases. For the CDR3, the DNA is TGCGCCAGCAGCAGGGGGACTAGCAATGAGCAGTTCTTC. As protein: CASSRGTSNEQFF.

The chain recombines TRBV25-1 with TRBJ1-1, with TRBD1 matching 7 bases. Trimming at V came to 6 bases and at J to 3 bases, leaving 4 bases not matched to a gene. The length of the CDR3 is 13 residues. Germline assignment: CDR1 MGHDK and CDR2 SYGVNS. The CDR3 coding sequence is TGTGCCAGCAGGGAGCAGGGGGACACTGAAGCTTTCTTT. Its protein is CASREQGDTEAFF.

V and J are TRBV11-2 and TRBJ2-1, with D unclear. The germline gives CDR1 SGHAT, CDR2 FQNNGV. V dropped 6 bases and J dropped 6 bases, with 9 bases sitting between them. This CDR3 spans 12 amino acids. The CDR3 region is CASSLSGNEQFF. The CDR3 DNA follows: TGTGCCAGCAGTTTGTCAGGCAATGAGCAGTTCTTC. Full variable domain (rest looked up from reference TRBV11-2 and TRBJ2-1): EAGVAQSPRYKIIEKRQSVAFWCNPISGHATLYWYQQILGQGPKLLIQFQNNGVVDDSQLPKDRFSAERLKGVDSTLKIQPAKLEDSAVYLCASSLSGNEQFFGPGTRLTVL.

This chain links TRBV6-6 with TRBJ1-1; weak D call: TRBD1 (5 bases). The CDR3 extends over 14 amino acids. V was clipped by 6 bases and J by 5 bases, with 16 bases between them. The germline gives CDR1 MNHNY, CDR2 SVGAGI (reference sequence). CDR3 residues: CASRKDNVLTEAFF. The CDR3 DNA sequence: TGTGCCAGCAGAAAGGACAACGTTTTAACTGAAGCTTTCTTT.

V and J are TRBV6-5 and TRBJ1-3, with 7 bases lining up with TRBD1. The CDR3 totals 13 residues. Germline loops: CDR1 MNHEY, CDR2 SVGAGI. J lost 12 bases, V lost 5 bases, and 10 bases had no gene match. The CDR3 protein is CASSRQGKTGIYF. The CDR3, as DNA: TGTGCCAGCAGTCGACAGGGTAAAACCGGCATATATTTT.

The chain is built from TRBV4-2 and TRBJ2-7; TRBD1 might be the D (6 bases). V dropped 0 bases and J dropped 1 base, with 13 bases sitting between them. The CDR3 is 16 residues long. From germline, CDR1 is LGHNA and CDR2 YNFKEQ. The CDR3 reads CASSQDWTVRSYEQYF. CDR3 bases: TGTGCCAGCAGCCAAGACTGGACAGTACGATCCTACGAGCAGTACTTC.

J is TRBJ2-1 and V is TRBV5-4; possible D gene TRBD2, 5 bases. In germline, CDR1 is SGHNT, CDR2 YYREEE (reference sequence). The V and J ends lost 3 bases and 2 bases respectively, with 18 bases between them. CDR3 length: 17 residues. The CDR3 nucleotides read TGTGCCAGCAGCTCGCGCGGAGGACGGAATCCCTACAATGAGCAGTTCTTC. This gives the protein CASSSRGGRNPYNEQFF.

This chain connects TRBV11-1 to TRBJ2-1; possible D gene TRBD1, 6 bases. Trimming took 0 bases from V and 7 from J, leaving 7 bases between them. Germline loops: CDR1 SGHAT, CDR2 FQDESV (reference sequence). The CDR3 has 13 residues. The CDR3 DNA is TGTGCCAGCAGCTTAGCAGGGGGAAATGAGCAGTTCTTC. Translated, it gives CASSLAGGNEQFF.

The V call is TRBV9, the J call TRBJ1-3; 7 bases map to TRBD1. Trimming at V came to 0 bases and at J to 5 bases, leaving 5 bases not matched to a gene. There are 15 residues in the CDR3. Germline V gives CDR1 SGDLS, CDR2 YYNGEE. In nucleotides, the CDR3 is TGTGCCAGCAGCGTAGCCCCGACAGGGCGAAACACCATATATTTT. Its protein product is CASSVAPTGRNTIYF.

The chain uses TRBV5-6 and TRBJ2-6; unclear D gene. CDR1 and CDR2 from the germline V gene are SGHDT and YYEEEE. The CDR3 extends over 13 amino acids. V lost 3 bases to trimming and J lost 3 bases, with 4 bases between them. The CDR3 sequence is CASSSVGANVLTF. Written as DNA, the CDR3 is TGTGCCAGCAGCTCCGTTGGGGCCAACGTCCTGACTTTC.

The V gene is TRBV6-5, the J gene TRBJ1-2, with TRBD1 matching 7 bases. The V and J ends lost 0 bases and 4 bases, in that order; junction bases with no gene match: 5. Germline-derived CDR1 and CDR2 are MNHEY and SVGAGI. This CDR3 contains 15 residues. The CDR3 protein is CASSYSTRGAYGYTF. The CDR3, as DNA: TGTGCCAGCAGTTACTCGACCAGGGGGGCCTATGGCTACACCTTC.

This sequence joins TRBV5-3 and TRBJ1-6, with TRBD1 matching over 8 bases. TRBV5-3 is identified as an open reading frame with a role that is uncertain. V dropped 4 bases and J dropped 0; count of bases not matched to a gene: 9. The CDR3 spans 18 residues. Here the CDR3 reads CARSQMTGTGSYNSPLHF. The CDR3 DNA follows: TGTGCCAGAAGCCAGATGACAGGGACAGGCTCCTATAATTCACCCCTCCACTTT.

The rearrangement links TRBV7-6 to TRBJ2-5; D is perhaps TRBD1 (5 bases). The CDR3 is 14 residues long. Trimming cost V 5 bases and J 5 bases, with 15 bases left between them. CDR1 is SGHVS and CDR2 is FNYEAQ in the germline V gene. CDR3 DNA sequence: TGTGCCAGCAGCCCCTCAGAAGGGGTGGAGACCCAGTACTTC. Its protein is CASSPSEGVETQYF. Combining the CDR3 with reference TRBV7-6 and TRBJ2-5 gives the whole variable domain GAGVSQSPRYKVTKRGQDVALRCDPISGHVSLYWYRQALGQGPEFLTYFNYEAQQDKSGLPNDRFSAERPEGSISTLTIQRTEQRDSAMYRCASSPSEGVETQYFGPGTRLLVL.

The chain joins TRBV5-1 to TRBJ2-2, with D hard to call. Germline V gene sequence: CDR1 SGHRS, CDR2 YFSETQ. Trimming cost V 3 bases and J 9 bases, with 9 bases left between them. The CDR3 sequence is 12 residues long. The CDR3 DNA sequence: TGCGCCAGCAGCTCTGTCGAGCGGGAGCTGTTTTTT. As protein: CASSSVERELFF.